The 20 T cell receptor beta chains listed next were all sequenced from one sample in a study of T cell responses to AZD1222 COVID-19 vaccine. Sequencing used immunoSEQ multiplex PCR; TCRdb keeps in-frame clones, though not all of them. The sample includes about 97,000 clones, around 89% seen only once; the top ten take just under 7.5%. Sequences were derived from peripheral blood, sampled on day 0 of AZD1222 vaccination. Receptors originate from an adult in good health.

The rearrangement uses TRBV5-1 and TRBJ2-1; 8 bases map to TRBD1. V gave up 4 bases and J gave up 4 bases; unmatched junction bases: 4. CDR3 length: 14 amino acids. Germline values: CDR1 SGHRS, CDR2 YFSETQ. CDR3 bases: TGCGCCAGCAGCCTGTGGACAGGGTACAATGAGCAGTTCTTC. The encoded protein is CASSLWTGYNEQFF. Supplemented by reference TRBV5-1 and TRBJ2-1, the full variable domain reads KAGVTQTPRYLIKTRGQQVTLSCSPISGHRSVSWYQQTPGQGLQFLFEYFSETQRNKGNFPGRFSGRQFSNSRSEMNVSTLELGDSALYLCASSLWTGYNEQFFGPGTRLTVL.

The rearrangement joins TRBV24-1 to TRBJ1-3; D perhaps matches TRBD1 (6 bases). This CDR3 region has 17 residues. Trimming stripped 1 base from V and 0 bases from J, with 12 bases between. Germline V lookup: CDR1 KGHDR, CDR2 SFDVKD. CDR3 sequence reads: CATSDLGTMSSGNTIYF. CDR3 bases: TGTGCCACCAGTGATTTAGGGACAATGAGCTCTGGAAACACCATATATTTT.

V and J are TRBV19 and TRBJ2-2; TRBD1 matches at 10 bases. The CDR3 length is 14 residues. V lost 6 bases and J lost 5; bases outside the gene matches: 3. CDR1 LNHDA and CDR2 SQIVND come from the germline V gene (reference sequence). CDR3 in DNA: TGTGCCAGTAGCGACAGGGGGCGAACCGGGGAGCTGTTTTTT. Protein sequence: CASSDRGRTGELFF.

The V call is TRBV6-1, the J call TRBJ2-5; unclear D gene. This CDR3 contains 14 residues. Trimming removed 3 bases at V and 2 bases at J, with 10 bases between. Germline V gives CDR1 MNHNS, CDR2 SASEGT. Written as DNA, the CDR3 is TGTGCCAGCAGTGATCGCCCAACACAAGAGACCCAGTACTTC. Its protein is CASSDRPTQETQYF.

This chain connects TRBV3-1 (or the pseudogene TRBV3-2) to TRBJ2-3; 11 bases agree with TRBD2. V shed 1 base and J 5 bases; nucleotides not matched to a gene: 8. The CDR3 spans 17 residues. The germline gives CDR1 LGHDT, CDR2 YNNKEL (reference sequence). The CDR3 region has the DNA TGTGCCAGCAGCCAAGGGCTAGCGGGGGGCGAGGGAGATACGCAGTATTTT. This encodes CASSQGLAGGEGDTQYF.

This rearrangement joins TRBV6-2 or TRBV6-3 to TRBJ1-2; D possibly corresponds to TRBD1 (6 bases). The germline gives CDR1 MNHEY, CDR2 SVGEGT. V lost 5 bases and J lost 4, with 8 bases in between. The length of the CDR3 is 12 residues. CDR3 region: CASSQGFYGYTF. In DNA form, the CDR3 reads TGTGCCAGCAGTCAGGGGTTCTATGGCTACACCTTC.

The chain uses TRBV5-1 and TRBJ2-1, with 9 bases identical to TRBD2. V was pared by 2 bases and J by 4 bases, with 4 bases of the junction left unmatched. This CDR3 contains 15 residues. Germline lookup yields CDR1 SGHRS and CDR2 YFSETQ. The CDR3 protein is CASSLSLAGYNEQFF. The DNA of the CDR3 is TGCGCCAGCAGCTTATCCCTAGCGGGGTACAATGAGCAGTTCTTC.

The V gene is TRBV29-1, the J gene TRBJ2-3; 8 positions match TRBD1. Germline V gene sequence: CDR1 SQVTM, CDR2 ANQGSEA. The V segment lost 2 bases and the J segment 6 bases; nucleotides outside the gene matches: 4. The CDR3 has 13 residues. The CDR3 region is CSVEQGAWDTQYF. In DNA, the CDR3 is TGCAGCGTTGAACAGGGGGCGTGGGATACGCAGTATTTT.

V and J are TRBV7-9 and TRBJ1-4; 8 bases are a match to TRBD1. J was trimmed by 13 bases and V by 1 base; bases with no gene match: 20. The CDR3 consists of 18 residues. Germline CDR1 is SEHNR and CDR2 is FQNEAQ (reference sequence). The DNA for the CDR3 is TGTGCCAGCAGCTTAGGGGTCGGGACCGGGACAGGCCGGTCTGGACTGTTTTTT. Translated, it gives CASSLGVGTGTGRSGLFF.

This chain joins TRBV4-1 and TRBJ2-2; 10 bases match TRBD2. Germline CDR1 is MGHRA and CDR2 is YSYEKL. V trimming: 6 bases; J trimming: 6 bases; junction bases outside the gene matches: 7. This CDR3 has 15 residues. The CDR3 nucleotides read TGCGCCAGCAGGCCTAGCGGGGGTCGATCCGGGGAGCTGTTTTTT. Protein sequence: CASRPSGGRSGELFF.

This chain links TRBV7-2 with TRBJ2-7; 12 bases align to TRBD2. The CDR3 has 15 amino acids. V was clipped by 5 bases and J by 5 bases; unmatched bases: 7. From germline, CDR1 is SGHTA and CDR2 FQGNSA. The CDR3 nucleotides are TGTGCCAGCAGCCCTCGACTAGCGGGAGCCAACGAGCAGTACTTC. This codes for CASSPRLAGANEQYF.

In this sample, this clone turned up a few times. CDR3 sequence: CASSLMTVITGELFF. The CDR3 DNA reads TGTGCCAGCAGCCTAATGACAGTAATCACCGGGGAGCTGTTTTTT. V is TRBV3-1 (or the pseudogene TRBV3-2) and J is TRBJ2-2; D perhaps matches TRBD1 (5 bases). Germline CDR1 and CDR2: LGHDT and YNNKEL (reference sequence). Between the trimmed V and J ends, which lost 4 bases and 4 bases, there was a span of 13 bases. The CDR3 contains 15 residues.

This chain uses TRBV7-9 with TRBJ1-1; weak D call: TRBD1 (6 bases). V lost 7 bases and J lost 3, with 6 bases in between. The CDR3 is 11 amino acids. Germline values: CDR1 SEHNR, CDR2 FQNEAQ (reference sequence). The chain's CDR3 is CASTGDTEAFF. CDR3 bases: TGTGCCAGCACAGGGGACACTGAAGCTTTCTTT.

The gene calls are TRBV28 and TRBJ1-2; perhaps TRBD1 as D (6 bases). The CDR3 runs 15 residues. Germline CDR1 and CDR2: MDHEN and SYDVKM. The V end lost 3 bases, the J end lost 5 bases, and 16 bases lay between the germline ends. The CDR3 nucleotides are TGTGCCAGCAGTTTTAGGGACATCGCCTTATATGGCTACACCTTC. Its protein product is CASSFRDIALYGYTF.

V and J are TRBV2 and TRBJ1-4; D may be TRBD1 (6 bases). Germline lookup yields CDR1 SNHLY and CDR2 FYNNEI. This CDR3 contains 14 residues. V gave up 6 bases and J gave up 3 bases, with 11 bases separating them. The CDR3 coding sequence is TGTGCCAGCAGGAGAGGGGGAGCTAATGAAAAACTGTTTTTT. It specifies CASRRGGANEKLFF.

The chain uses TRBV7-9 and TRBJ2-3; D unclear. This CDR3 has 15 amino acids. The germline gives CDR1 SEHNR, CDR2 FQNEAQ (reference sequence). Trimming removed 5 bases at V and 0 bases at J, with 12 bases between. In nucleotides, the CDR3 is TGTGCCAGCAGCCGAAACAACCCTAGCACAGATACGCAGTATTTT. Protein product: CASSRNNPSTDTQYF. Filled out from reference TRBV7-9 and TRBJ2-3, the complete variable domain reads DTGVSQNPRHKITKRGQNVTFRCDPISEHNRLYWYRQTLGQGPEFLTYFQNEAQLEKSRLLSDRFSAERPKGSFSTLEIQRTEQGDSAMYLCASSRNNPSTDTQYFGPGTRLTVL.

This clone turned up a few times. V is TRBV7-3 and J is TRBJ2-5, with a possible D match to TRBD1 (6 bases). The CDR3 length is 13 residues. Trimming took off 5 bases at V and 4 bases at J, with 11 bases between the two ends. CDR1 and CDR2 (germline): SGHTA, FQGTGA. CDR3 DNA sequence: TGTGCCAGCAGCCAGCAGGGGCGAGAGACCCAGTACTTC. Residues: CASSQQGRETQYF.

CDR3 DNA sequence: TGTGCCAGCAGCCCGCTGGTTGGTGAAGCTTTCTTT. It is translated as CASSPLVGEAFF. The rearrangement links TRBV5-6 to TRBJ1-1; the D is unclear. Looked up from germline, CDR1 is SGHDT and CDR2 is YYEEEE. The CDR3 is 12 residues long. V was clipped by 4 bases and J by 7 bases, with 11 bases between them.

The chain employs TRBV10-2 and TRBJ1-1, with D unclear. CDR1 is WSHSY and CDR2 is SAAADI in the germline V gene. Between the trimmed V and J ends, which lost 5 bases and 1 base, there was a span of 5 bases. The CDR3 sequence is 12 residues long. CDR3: CASSRPNTEAFF. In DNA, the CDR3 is TGCGCCAGCAGTCGCCCGAACACTGAAGCTTTCTTT.

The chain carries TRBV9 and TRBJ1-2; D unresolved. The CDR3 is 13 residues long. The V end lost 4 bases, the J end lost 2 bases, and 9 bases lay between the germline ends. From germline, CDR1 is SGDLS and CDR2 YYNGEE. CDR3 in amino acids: CASSSGPNYGYTF. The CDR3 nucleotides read TGTGCCAGCAGCTCCGGACCAAACTATGGCTACACCTTC.